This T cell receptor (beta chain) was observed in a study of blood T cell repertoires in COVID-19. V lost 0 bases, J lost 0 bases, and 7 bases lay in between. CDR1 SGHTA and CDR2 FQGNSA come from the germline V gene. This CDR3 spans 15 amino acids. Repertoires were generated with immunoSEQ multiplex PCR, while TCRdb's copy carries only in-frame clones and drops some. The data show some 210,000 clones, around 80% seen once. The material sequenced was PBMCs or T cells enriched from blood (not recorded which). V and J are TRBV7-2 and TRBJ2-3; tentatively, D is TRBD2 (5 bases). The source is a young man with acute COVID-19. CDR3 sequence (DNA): TGTGCCAGCAGCTTAGCGCCGGGGAGCACAGATACGCAGTATTTT. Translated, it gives CASSLAPGSTDTQYF.